This TCR beta chain was sequenced for a study of T-cell reconstitution after alpha-beta-depleted transplantation in children. TCRbeta library preparation incorporated unique molecular identifiers. TCRdb itself ran the PCR reads through MiXCR, one entry per CDR3 protein. The sample lists about a million distinct CDR3 sequences, about 31% seen once, with more than 25% in the top ten. Trimming cost V 1 base and J 8 bases; bases outside gene matches: 10. Germline CDR1 reads MNHEY; CDR2 reads SMNVEV (reference sequence). The CDR3 is 16 amino acids. The clonotype comes from a boy younger than two who had a stem cell transplant for SCID, so the T cells may come from the graft donor. This sequence joins TRBV27 and TRBJ2-1, with 8 bases that match TRBD2. The source was PBMCs, mostly from graft donor cells, collected 360 days after TCRalphabeta/CD19-depleted stem cell transplant. The CDR3 loop is CASSLLAGLAIYEQFF. The CDR3 coding sequence is TGTGCCAGCAGTTTATTGGCAGGACTAGCCATCTATGAGCAGTTCTTC.